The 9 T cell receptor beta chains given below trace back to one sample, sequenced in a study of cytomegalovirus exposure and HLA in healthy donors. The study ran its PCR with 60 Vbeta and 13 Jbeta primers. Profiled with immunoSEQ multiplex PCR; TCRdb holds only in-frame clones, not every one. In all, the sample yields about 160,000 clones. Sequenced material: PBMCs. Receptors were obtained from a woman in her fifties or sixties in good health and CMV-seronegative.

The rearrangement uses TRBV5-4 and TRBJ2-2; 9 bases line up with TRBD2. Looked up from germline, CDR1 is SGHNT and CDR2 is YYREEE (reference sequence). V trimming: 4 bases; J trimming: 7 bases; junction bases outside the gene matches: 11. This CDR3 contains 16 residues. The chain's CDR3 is CASSVGTSRDSGELFF. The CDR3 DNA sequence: TGTGCCAGCAGCGTGGGGACTAGCCGAGACAGCGGGGAGCTGTTTTTT.

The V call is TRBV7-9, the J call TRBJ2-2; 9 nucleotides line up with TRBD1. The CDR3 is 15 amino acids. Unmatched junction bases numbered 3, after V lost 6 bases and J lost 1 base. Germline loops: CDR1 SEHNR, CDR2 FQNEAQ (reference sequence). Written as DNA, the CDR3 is TGTGCCAGCAGAAGGGACAGGGAGAACACCGGGGAGCTGTTTTTT. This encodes CASRRDRENTGELFF. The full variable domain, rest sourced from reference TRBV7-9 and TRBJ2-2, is DTGVSQNPRHKITKRGQNVTFRCDPISEHNRLYWYRQTLGQGPEFLTYFQNEAQLEKSRLLSDRFSAERPKGSFSTLEIQRTEQGDSAMYLCASRRDRENTGELFFGEGSRLTVL.

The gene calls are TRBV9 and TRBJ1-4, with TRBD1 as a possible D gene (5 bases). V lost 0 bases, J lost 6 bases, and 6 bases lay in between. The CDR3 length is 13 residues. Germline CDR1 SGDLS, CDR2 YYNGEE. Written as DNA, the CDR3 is TGTGCCAGCAGCGTAGGGGGGGATGAAAAACTGTTTTTT. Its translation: CASSVGGDEKLFF.

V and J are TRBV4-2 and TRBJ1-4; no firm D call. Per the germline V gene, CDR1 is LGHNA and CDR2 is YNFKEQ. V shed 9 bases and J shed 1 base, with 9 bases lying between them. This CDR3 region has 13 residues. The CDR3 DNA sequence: TGTGCCAGTCTGGCAGGAACTAATGAAAAACTGTTTTTT. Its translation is CASLAGTNEKLFF.

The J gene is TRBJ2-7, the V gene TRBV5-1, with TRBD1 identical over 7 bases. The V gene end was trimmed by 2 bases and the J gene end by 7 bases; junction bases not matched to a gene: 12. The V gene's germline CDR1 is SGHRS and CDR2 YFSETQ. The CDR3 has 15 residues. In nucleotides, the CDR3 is TGCGCCAGCAGCTTTTTTATGACAGGGACGGGGGAGCAGTACTTC. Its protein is CASSFFMTGTGEQYF.

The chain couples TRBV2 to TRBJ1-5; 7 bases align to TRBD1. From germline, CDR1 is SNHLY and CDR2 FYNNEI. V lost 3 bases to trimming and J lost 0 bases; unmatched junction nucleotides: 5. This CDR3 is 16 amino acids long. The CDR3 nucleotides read TGTGCCAGCAGTGATAGGACAGGTATTAGCAATCAGCCCCAGCATTTT. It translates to CASSDRTGISNQPQHF. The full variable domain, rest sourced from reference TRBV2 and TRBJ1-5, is EPEVTQTPSHQVTQMGQEVILRCVPISNHLYFYWYRQILGQKVEFLVSFYNNEISEKSEIFDDQFSVERPDGSNFTLKIRSTKLEDSAMYFCASSDRTGISNQPQHFGDGTRLSIL.

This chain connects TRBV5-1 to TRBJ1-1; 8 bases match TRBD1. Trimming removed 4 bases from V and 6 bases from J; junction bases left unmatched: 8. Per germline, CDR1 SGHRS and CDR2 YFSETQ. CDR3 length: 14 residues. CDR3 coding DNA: TGCGCCAGCAGCCAGACTCGACAGGGGTCTGAAGCTTTCTTT. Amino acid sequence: CASSQTRQGSEAFF.

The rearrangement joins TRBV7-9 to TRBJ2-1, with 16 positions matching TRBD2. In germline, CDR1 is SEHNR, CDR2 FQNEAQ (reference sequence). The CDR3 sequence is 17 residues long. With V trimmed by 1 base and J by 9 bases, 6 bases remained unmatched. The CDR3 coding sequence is TGTGCCAGCAGCTTAGGGGTCGGGACTAGCGGGAGGGGTGAGCAGTTCTTC. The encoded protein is CASSLGVGTSGRGEQFF.

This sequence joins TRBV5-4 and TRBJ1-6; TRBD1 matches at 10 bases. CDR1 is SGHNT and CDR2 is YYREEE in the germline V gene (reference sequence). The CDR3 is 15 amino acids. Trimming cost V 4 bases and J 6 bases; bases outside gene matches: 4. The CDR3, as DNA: TGTGCCAGCAGCCTAGGACAGGGGGGTAATTCACCCCTCCACTTT. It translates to CASSLGQGGNSPLHF.